The 31 T cell receptor beta chains below were found in one sample sequenced in a study of cytomegalovirus exposure and HLA in healthy donors. The PCR had 60 Vbeta and 13 Jbeta primers. Sequencing used immunoSEQ multiplex PCR; TCRdb keeps in-frame clones, though not all of them. The sample table includes 200,000 or so clones. The sequenced sample consisted of PBMCs. These receptors were collected from a girl aged 2-9 years in good health and CMV-seropositive.

V usage is TRBV6-1 and J usage is TRBJ2-3; D unresolved. CDR1 MNHNS and CDR2 SASEGT come from the germline V gene. The CDR3 length is 15 residues. V was trimmed by 9 bases and J by 1 base, leaving 17 bases between them. CDR3 region: CARKRERLGTDTQYF. The CDR3 DNA reads as TGTGCCAGAAAGAGAGAGCGCCTAGGCACAGATACGCAGTATTTT.

The chain recombines TRBV28 with TRBJ2-4; tentative D call: TRBD2 (6 bases). The length of the CDR3 is 15 residues. Germline CDR1 MDHEN, CDR2 SYDVKM. Trimming left V 9 bases short and J 5 bases short, with 20 bases between. The CDR3 reads CASRPPGLLQNIQYF. CDR3 nucleotide sequence: TGTGCCAGTCGACCCCCGGGACTGCTCCAAAACATTCAGTACTTC.

The chain couples TRBV5-6 to TRBJ2-7; TRBD2 might be the D (6 bases). The CDR3 is 14 residues long. V shed 1 base and J shed 4 bases, with 12 bases lying between them. CDR1 is SGHDT, CDR2 YYEEEE, per germline. The CDR3 protein is CASSLSGVRYEQYF. The CDR3 bases are TGTGCCAGCAGCTTGTCGGGAGTGAGGTACGAGCAGTACTTC.

The genes are TRBV7-2 and TRBJ2-7; possible D gene TRBD1, 5 bases. The length of the CDR3 is 17 residues. Germline loops: CDR1 SGHTA, CDR2 FQGNSA. Trimming removed 4 bases at V and 0 bases at J, with 19 bases between. The CDR3 coding sequence is TGTGCCAGCAGCTCCCTGGGGCGGAATGGCGGCTCCTACGAGCAGTACTTC. Its protein product is CASSSLGRNGGSYEQYF. Together with reference TRBV7-2 and TRBJ2-7, the CDR3 gives the full variable domain: GAGVSQSPSNKVTEKGKDVELRCDPISGHTALYWYRQSLGQGLEFLIYFQGNSAPDKSGLPSDRFSAERTGGSVSTLTIQRTQQEDSAVYLCASSSLGRNGGSYEQYFGPGTRLTVT.

This chain joins TRBV5-5 and TRBJ2-1; D is perhaps TRBD1 (6 bases). The V end lost 0 bases, the J end lost 8 bases, and 9 bases lay between the germline ends. The germline gives CDR1 SGHKS, CDR2 YYEKEE (reference sequence). The CDR3 loop spans 13 amino acids. DNA of the CDR3: TGTGCCAGCAGCTTGGTTGACAGGTATGAGCAGTTCTTC. Translation: CASSLVDRYEQFF.

The V gene is TRBV2, the J gene TRBJ1-2; TRBD1 agrees at 9 bases. The CDR3 is 21 residues long. Trimming cost V 5 bases and J 4 bases; bases outside gene matches: 26. Germline CDR1 SNHLY, CDR2 FYNNEI. CDR3 loop: CASSLPSPTGGADNVLYGYTF. As DNA, the CDR3 is TGTGCCAGCAGTCTCCCCAGCCCCACAGGGGGCGCCGACAACGTCCTCTATGGCTACACCTTC.

This sequence joins TRBV9 and TRBJ1-2; D is possibly TRBD1 (5 bases). The V gene's germline CDR1 is SGDLS and CDR2 YYNGEE. This CDR3 is 14 amino acids long. V was pared by 4 bases and J by 3 bases, with 13 bases between. The CDR3 nucleotides are TGTGCCAGCAGCCCCGTCACAGGACACTATGGCTACACCTTC. Amino acid sequence: CASSPVTGHYGYTF.

The V and J genes are TRBV5-4 and TRBJ2-6, with 10 bases lining up with TRBD1. The CDR3 runs 17 residues. Germline V CDR1 and CDR2: SGHNT, YYREEE (reference sequence). After removal of 3 bases from V and 1 base from J, the junction contained 4 bases not matched to a gene. The DNA of the CDR3 is TGTGCCAGCAGCTGGGGGGACAGGGGATCTGGGGCCAACGTCCTGACTTTC. Encoded protein: CASSWGDRGSGANVLTF.

The V gene is TRBV4-1, the J gene TRBJ2-2, with 12 bases matching TRBD2. With 0 bases clipped from V and 2 bases from J, the junction kept 4 bases outside the gene matches. From germline, CDR1 is MGHRA and CDR2 YSYEKL. CDR3 size: 18 residues. For the CDR3, the DNA is TGCGCCAGCAGCCAAGAGGGACTAGCGGGTGATAACACCGGGGAGCTGTTTTTT. It codes for CASSQEGLAGDNTGELFF.

The chain employs TRBV5-1 and TRBJ2-5; TRBD2 matches at 13 bases. This CDR3 is 15 amino acids long. In germline, CDR1 is SGHRS, CDR2 YFSETQ. V lost 4 bases to trimming and J lost 5 bases; unmatched junction nucleotides: 5. The CDR3 here is CASSRTSGSPETQYF. CDR3 coding DNA: TGCGCCAGCAGCCGGACTAGCGGGAGCCCGGAGACCCAGTACTTC.

The chain employs TRBV28 and TRBJ2-3; D not certain. This CDR3 region has 12 residues. The germline V and J ends were trimmed by 5 bases and 3 bases, with 6 bases remaining between them. CDR1 and CDR2 from the germline V gene are MDHEN and SYDVKM. The CDR3 sequence: CASSPMTDTQYF. The CDR3 DNA reads TGTGCCAGCAGTCCTATGACAGATACGCAGTATTTT. Filled out from reference TRBV28 and TRBJ2-3, the complete variable domain reads DVKVTQSSRYLVKRTGEKVFLECVQDMDHENMFWYRQDPGLGLRLIYFSYDVKMKEKGDIPEGYSVSREKKERFSLILESASTNQTSMYLCASSPMTDTQYFGPGTRLTVL.

The CDR3 is CASTDIWGGQETQYF. In DNA, the CDR3 is TGCGCCAGCACCGATATTTGGGGGGGGCAAGAGACCCAGTACTTC. The chain joins TRBV5-1 to TRBJ2-5; TRBD2 matches at 7 bases. The germline V gene encodes CDR1 SGHRS and CDR2 YFSETQ. The CDR3 has 15 residues. V lost 6 bases, J lost 2 bases, and 10 bases stayed unmatched.

The chain combines TRBV28 with TRBJ2-1; 7 bases match TRBD2. This CDR3 is 15 amino acids long. V shed 6 bases, J shed 2 bases, and the junction held 7 bases outside the gene matches. CDR1 MDHEN and CDR2 SYDVKM come from the germline V gene. CDR3 in amino acids: CASSTLAVPYNEQFF. In DNA form, the CDR3 reads TGTGCCAGCAGCACTCTAGCGGTCCCCTACAATGAGCAGTTCTTC. Using reference TRBV28 and TRBJ2-1 for the parts outside the CDR3, the full variable domain is DVKVTQSSRYLVKRTGEKVFLECVQDMDHENMFWYRQDPGLGLRLIYFSYDVKMKEKGDIPEGYSVSREKKERFSLILESASTNQTSMYLCASSTLAVPYNEQFFGPGTRLTVL.

The chain has TRBV5-4 and TRBJ2-5; 10 bases agree with TRBD2. The J call could be wrong; TRBJ2-7 is a better fit for the DNA end. CDR3 size: 14 residues. Germline CDR1 SGHNT, CDR2 YYREEE (reference sequence). The CDR3 sequence is CASSFGLAAYEQYF. CDR3 DNA sequence: TGTGCCAGCAGCTTTGGACTAGCGGCCTACGAGCAGTACTTC.

This sequence joins TRBV5-4 and TRBJ1-3; D perhaps matches TRBD1 (6 bases). Trimming left V 3 bases short and J 1 base short, with 14 bases between. Germline V gene data show CDR1 as SGHNT and CDR2 as YYREEE (reference sequence). CDR3 length: 16 amino acids. CDR3: CASSSAGEASGNTIYF. The CDR3 DNA reads as TGTGCCAGCAGCTCCGCAGGGGAAGCATCTGGAAACACCATATATTTT.

This chain uses TRBV28 with TRBJ1-2, with 9 bases that match TRBD1. Per germline, CDR1 MDHEN and CDR2 SYDVKM. The CDR3 loop spans 12 amino acids. V was clipped by 11 bases and J by 4 bases; unmatched bases: 5. CDR3 sequence (DNA): TGTGCCGGAACAGGGGGCGGCTATGGCTACACCTTC. Its protein is CAGTGGGYGYTF.

The chain uses TRBV2 and TRBJ1-4; D is possibly TRBD1 (5 bases). The V gene lost 4 bases and the J gene lost 0 bases, with 12 bases spanning the gap. The CDR3 runs to 16 residues. Looked up from germline, CDR1 is SNHLY and CDR2 is FYNNEI. CDR3 sequence reads: CASSVDRIATNEKLFF. CDR3 nucleotide sequence: TGTGCCAGCAGTGTCGACAGAATTGCAACTAATGAAAAACTGTTTTTT. Drawing the rest from reference TRBV2 and TRBJ1-4, the complete variable domain is EPEVTQTPSHQVTQMGQEVILRCVPISNHLYFYWYRQILGQKVEFLVSFYNNEISEKSEIFDDQFSVERPDGSNFTLKIRSTKLEDSAMYFCASSVDRIATNEKLFFGSGTQLSVL.

The V gene is TRBV21-1, the J gene TRBJ1-2. TRBV21-1 is classified as a pseudogene. The CDR3 runs to 16 residues. This CDR3 is CASSPRLIAGRYGYTF. CDR3 coding DNA: TGTGCCAGCAGCCCCAGGCTTATAGCGGGGAGATATGGCTACACCTTC.

V and J are TRBV28 and TRBJ2-1, with TRBD2 matching over 7 bases. CDR3 length: 14 residues. Germline values: CDR1 MDHEN, CDR2 SYDVKM. V shed 2 bases and J 8 bases; nucleotides not matched to a gene: 6. CDR3 amino acids: CASSLSRGVDEQFF. CDR3 nucleotide sequence: TGTGCCAGCAGTTTAAGCCGGGGGGTGGATGAGCAGTTCTTC.

The chain couples TRBV9 to TRBJ1-2, with D unresolved. In germline, CDR1 is SGDLS, CDR2 YYNGEE. The V gene lost 0 bases and the J gene lost 8 bases, with 14 bases spanning the gap. This CDR3 is 14 amino acids long. CDR3 sequence (DNA): TGTGCCAGCAGCGTAGGGAGTCGGCCTGGGGGCTACACCTTC. As protein: CASSVGSRPGGYTF.

The chain has TRBV6-1 and TRBJ1-4; the D is unclear. Trimming stripped 7 bases from V and 0 bases from J, with 9 bases between. The germline V gene encodes CDR1 MNHNS and CDR2 SASEGT. The CDR3 runs 14 residues. The CDR3 is CASIGQTTNEKLFF. CDR3 DNA: TGTGCCAGCATTGGCCAGACAACTAATGAAAAACTGTTTTTT.

The J gene is TRBJ2-7, the V gene TRBV28; tentative D call: TRBD1 (7 bases). The germline V gene encodes CDR1 MDHEN and CDR2 SYDVKM. Trimming removed 8 bases from V and 3 bases from J, with 17 bases in between. CDR3 length: 14 residues. CDR3 DNA: TGTGCCAGCCGGATAGCGGACAGGAACTACGAGCAGTACTTC. Residues: CASRIADRNYEQYF. The full variable domain, rest sourced from reference TRBV28 and TRBJ2-7, is DVKVTQSSRYLVKRTGEKVFLECVQDMDHENMFWYRQDPGLGLRLIYFSYDVKMKEKGDIPEGYSVSREKKERFSLILESASTNQTSMYLCASRIADRNYEQYFGPGTRLTVT.

The V gene is TRBV19, the J gene TRBJ1-5; D remains ambiguous. The CDR3 is 15 residues long. Germline values: CDR1 LNHDA, CDR2 SQIVND (reference sequence). V was clipped by 5 bases and J by 2 bases, with 13 bases between them. CDR3 in amino acids: CASSPPFRGNQPQHF. The CDR3 coding sequence is TGTGCCAGTAGTCCCCCTTTCCGGGGCAATCAGCCCCAGCATTTT. Drawing the rest from reference TRBV19 and TRBJ1-5, the complete variable domain is DGGITQSPKYLFRKEGQNVTLSCEQNLNHDAMYWYRQDPGQGLRLIYYSQIVNDFQKGDIAEGYSVSREKKESFPLTVTSAQKNPTAFYLCASSPPFRGNQPQHFGDGTRLSIL.

The gene calls are TRBV27 and TRBJ2-1, with 11 bases identical to TRBD2. In germline, CDR1 is MNHEY, CDR2 SMNVEV (reference sequence). There are 16 residues in the CDR3. The V gene end was trimmed by 5 bases and the J gene end by 2 bases; junction bases not matched to a gene: 5. The CDR3 DNA follows: TGTGCCAGCAGTCCCCTTAGCGGGAGGGCCTACAATGAGCAGTTCTTC. It translates to CASSPLSGRAYNEQFF.

The genes are TRBV5-1 and TRBJ2-3, with D perhaps TRBD2 (6 bases). The CDR3 has 14 residues. V lost 0 bases and J lost 1, with 6 bases in between. In germline, CDR1 is SGHRS, CDR2 YFSETQ. This chain's CDR3 is CASSLAGGTDTQYF. As DNA, the CDR3 is TGCGCCAGCAGCTTGGCGGGGGGCACAGATACGCAGTATTTT.

V is TRBV29-1 and J is TRBJ2-5; D unclear. The J call may be faulty, since TRBJ2-7 better matches the DNA end. This CDR3 region has 11 residues. Germline-derived CDR1 and CDR2 are SQVTM and ANQGSEA. Here the CDR3 reads CSVEIAYEQYF. The CDR3 nucleotides read TGCAGCGTTGAAATCGCCTACGAGCAGTACTTC.

The chain employs TRBV28 and TRBJ2-5, with 8 bases identical to TRBD1. Germline V gene sequence: CDR1 MDHEN, CDR2 SYDVKM. This CDR3 region has 14 residues. With 8 bases clipped from V and 6 bases from J, the junction kept 11 bases outside the gene matches. This CDR3 reads CASASPGGKKTQYF. In nucleotides, the CDR3 is TGTGCCAGCGCAAGCCCAGGGGGCAAAAAGACCCAGTACTTC.

The rearrangement joins TRBV5-1 to TRBJ2-7; TRBD2 aligns across 10 bases. Germline lookup yields CDR1 SGHRS and CDR2 YFSETQ. The length of the CDR3 is 17 residues. The junction had 16 bases not matched to a gene; V was cut back by 4 bases and J by 6 bases. CDR3 nucleotide sequence: TGCGCCAGCAGCCCCTCAGCGGGGCTAGCGGGAGTTGGCGAGCAGTACTTC. Its translation is CASSPSAGLAGVGEQYF.

The chain carries TRBV25-1 and TRBJ2-5; 8 bases align to TRBD2. V shed 5 bases and J 5 bases; nucleotides not matched to a gene: 10. The length of the CDR3 is 15 residues. CDR1 is MGHDK and CDR2 is SYGVNS in the germline V gene. The CDR3 loop is CASSRSAGARETQYF. Here the CDR3 DNA reads TGTGCCAGCAGTCGGTCAGCGGGAGCACGGGAGACCCAGTACTTC.

The CDR3 nucleotides are TGTGCCAGCAGCCGGACCCCCCTAGCGGGAGTGGACAATGAGCAGTTCTTC. Its translation is CASSRTPLAGVDNEQFF. The chain carries TRBV28 and TRBJ2-1, with 10 bases fitting TRBD2. The CDR3 totals 17 residues. V gave up 6 bases and J gave up 5 bases; unmatched junction bases: 13. CDR1 MDHEN and CDR2 SYDVKM come from the germline V gene.

The chain uses TRBV10-3 and TRBJ2-1, with 13 bases matching TRBD2. Germline V gene data show CDR1 as ENHRY and CDR2 as SYGVKD. This CDR3 has 17 amino acids. Germline trimming cut 6 bases from V and 0 bases from J; bases unmatched to any gene: 5. The CDR3, as DNA: TGTGCCATCAGCTGGACTAGCGGGGGCAGCTCCTACAATGAGCAGTTCTTC. It translates to CAISWTSGGSSYNEQFF.